These 27 T cell receptor beta chains share one sample of origin, sequenced in a study of T cell responses to AZD1222 COVID-19 vaccine. Only in-frame clones appear in the TCRdb table, and some are missing; sequencing was by immunoSEQ multiplex PCR. Among 140,000 to 150,000 clones, over 90% were seen once, and the ten largest hold approximately 5%. The sequencing used peripheral blood, collected on day 0 of AZD1222 vaccination. The receptors shown here come from an adult in good health.

The genes are TRBV6-6 and TRBJ1-6; 10 positions agree with TRBD1. There are 16 residues in the CDR3. After removal of 0 bases from V and 8 bases from J, the junction contained 4 bases not matched to a gene. Germline V gene data show CDR1 as MNHNY and CDR2 as SVGAGI (reference sequence). Here the CDR3 DNA reads TGTGCCAGCAGTTACTCGGGGGACAGGGGTGATTCACCCCTCCACTTT. It encodes CASSYSGDRGDSPLHF.

V gene TRBV9 combines with J gene TRBJ1-4; TRBD1 agrees at 8 bases. Trimming removed 0 bases from V and 0 bases from J; junction bases left unmatched: 4. Germline V gene lookup returns CDR1 SGDLS and CDR2 YYNGEE. The CDR3 contains 17 residues. The CDR3 DNA is TGTGCCAGCAGCGTAGGAACACAGGGGGCAACTAATGAAAAACTGTTTTTT. It encodes CASSVGTQGATNEKLFF.

The chain recombines TRBV5-4 with TRBJ1-4; D remains unclear. The CDR3 runs to 14 residues. Germline lookup yields CDR1 SGHNT and CDR2 YYREEE (reference sequence). V was clipped by 0 bases and J by 3 bases, with 6 bases between them. DNA for the CDR3: TGTGCCAGCAGCTTGGAAGTAGCTAATGAAAAACTGTTTTTT. Amino acids: CASSLEVANEKLFF.

This chain links TRBV4-1 with TRBJ2-3; 12 bases map to TRBD2. CDR3 length equals 18 residues. V trimming: 1 base; J trimming: 0 bases; junction bases outside the gene matches: 5. The V gene's germline CDR1 is MGHRA and CDR2 YSYEKL. CDR3 sequence (DNA): TGCGCCAGCAGCCAAGCAGACCTAGCGGGAGGGAGCACAGATACGCAGTATTTT. Protein: CASSQADLAGGSTDTQYF.

DNA for the CDR3: TGTGCCAGCAGTTACTCGGGCAGGGAAACTGAAGCTTTCTTT. This sequence encodes CASSYSGRETEAFF. This chain connects TRBV6-5 to TRBJ1-1, with TRBD1 as a possible D gene (5 bases). The V gene lost 0 bases and the J gene lost 5 bases, with 10 bases spanning the gap. This CDR3 is built from 14 residues. Looked up from germline, CDR1 is MNHEY and CDR2 is SVGAGI.

The rearrangement uses TRBV6-5 and TRBJ2-7, with D perhaps matching TRBD1 or TRBD2 (5 bases each). This CDR3 is built from 14 residues. CDR1 MNHEY and CDR2 SVGAGI come from the germline V gene. Trimming took off 0 bases at V and 4 bases at J, with 10 bases between the two ends. The chain's CDR3 is CASSYSGDEYEQYF. The CDR3 DNA is TGTGCCAGCAGTTACTCAGGGGACGAATACGAGCAGTACTTC.

V gene TRBV7-8 combines with J gene TRBJ2-7; 8 bases fit TRBD2. CDR1 and CDR2 from the germline V gene are SGHVS and FQNEAQ. The CDR3 consists of 14 residues. Unmatched junction bases numbered 6, after V lost 8 bases and J lost 0 bases. The CDR3 region has the DNA TGTGCCAGCCGTAGCGGGAAGAGCTCCTACGAGCAGTACTTC. Translation: CASRSGKSSYEQYF.

This clone was observed a handful of times. This sequence joins TRBV27 and TRBJ1-5, with 8 positions matching TRBD1. CDR3 length equals 19 residues. Germline lookup yields CDR1 MNHEY and CDR2 SMNVEV (reference sequence). Trimming took 6 bases from V and 2 from J; bases not matched to a gene: 18. The CDR3 bases are TGTGCCAGCAGCCCCTGGACAGGGCTTTCGGGCATTGGCAATCAGCCCCAGCATTTT. It encodes CASSPWTGLSGIGNQPQHF.

The chain uses TRBV3-1 (or the pseudogene TRBV3-2) and TRBJ2-5; no reliable D call. Between the trimmed V and J ends, which lost 1 base and 5 bases, there was a span of 5 bases. CDR1 and CDR2 (germline): LGHDT, YNNKEL (reference sequence). This CDR3 is 12 amino acids long. The CDR3 DNA reads TGTGCCAGCAGCCAAGGGACGGAGACCCAGTACTTC. This translates into CASSQGTETQYF.

The chain uses TRBV29-1 and TRBJ1-2; possible D gene TRBD1, 5 bases. Trimming cost V 3 bases and J 4 bases, with 15 bases left between them. Germline V gene lookup returns CDR1 SQVTM and CDR2 ANQGSEA. The CDR3 loop spans 14 amino acids. The CDR3 DNA sequence: TGCAGCGTTGACTGGGAAAGTGGGGCCTATGGCTACACCTTC. It is translated as CSVDWESGAYGYTF.

This chain connects TRBV2 to TRBJ1-2; the match to TRBD1 covers 9 bases. The CDR3 is 14 amino acids. Germline-derived CDR1 and CDR2 are SNHLY and FYNNEI. With V trimmed by 6 bases and J by 7 bases, 9 bases remained unmatched. CDR3 nucleotide sequence: TGTGCCAGCAGCCCATTGGGACAGGGTCGTGGCTACACCTTC. This gives the protein CASSPLGQGRGYTF.

V is TRBV9 and J is TRBJ2-3; D is uncertain. V lost 1 base and J 5 bases, leaving 8 bases between the germline ends. Per germline, CDR1 SGDLS and CDR2 YYNGEE. The CDR3 totals 13 residues. The CDR3 nucleotides are TGTGCCAGCAGCGTATCCCCCGGAGATACGCAGTATTTT. Encoded protein: CASSVSPGDTQYF.

The chain carries TRBV29-1 and TRBJ1-1, with D perhaps TRBD1 (6 bases). The CDR3 has 16 residues. Germline loops: CDR1 SQVTM, CDR2 ANQGSEA. Between the trimmed V and J ends, which lost 6 bases and 1 base, there was a span of 21 bases. DNA for the CDR3: TGCAGCGTCACCGGAAGGGGGATAAACGGGAACACTGAAGCTTTCTTT. Translated: CSVTGRGINGNTEAFF.

V usage is TRBV5-5 and J usage is TRBJ1-6; D not resolved. Germline V gene sequence: CDR1 SGHKS, CDR2 YYEKEE (reference sequence). The CDR3 is made up of 14 amino acids. V lost 3 bases, J lost 1 base, and 5 bases lay in between. The CDR3 DNA reads TGTGCCAGCAGCTCCCCTTCCTATAATTCACCCCTCCACTTT. It is translated as CASSSPSYNSPLHF.

The V gene is TRBV28, the J gene TRBJ1-4; weak D call: TRBD1 (5 bases). CDR1 MDHEN and CDR2 SYDVKM come from the germline V gene. CDR3 length equals 13 residues. Trimming took 4 bases from V and 5 from J, leaving 8 bases between them. CDR3 sequence (DNA): TGTGCCAGCAGTTCGGGGGGGAATGAAAAACTGTTTTTT. It encodes CASSSGGNEKLFF.

The chain recombines TRBV6-5 with TRBJ2-3; 8 bases are a match to TRBD2. The CDR3 is 14 residues long. J lost 3 bases, V lost 8 bases, and 7 bases had no gene match. CDR1 is MNHEY and CDR2 is SVGAGI in the germline V gene. The CDR3 loop reads CASGPTSETDTQYF. The CDR3 DNA reads as TGTGCCAGCGGCCCGACTAGCGAGACAGATACGCAGTATTTT.

V usage is TRBV24-1 and J usage is TRBJ2-7; D is perhaps TRBD1 (5 bases). Germline assignment: CDR1 KGHDR and CDR2 SFDVKD. Trimming left V 0 bases short and J 4 bases short, with 18 bases between. There are 17 residues in the CDR3. In DNA form, the CDR3 reads TGTGCCACCAGTGATTTGCATCAGGGTCTATATGAGTACGAGCAGTACTTC. Translation: CATSDLHQGLYEYEQYF.

The rearrangement uses TRBV4-1 and TRBJ1-5; D not resolved. The CDR3 is made up of 16 amino acids. Germline values: CDR1 MGHRA, CDR2 YSYEKL. V gave up 0 bases and J gave up 0 bases, with 9 bases separating them. The CDR3 bases are TGCGCCAGCAGCCAAGATCGGCCAGTTAGCAATCAGCCCCAGCATTTT. Translating gives CASSQDRPVSNQPQHF.

The V call is TRBV30, the J call TRBJ2-3, with a possible D match to TRBD2 (6 bases). Germline V gives CDR1 GTSNPN, CDR2 SVGIG (reference sequence). CDR3 length equals 13 residues. Trimming cost V 2 bases and J 6 bases, with 12 bases left between them. CDR3 amino acids: CAWSPGLSDTQYF. The CDR3 DNA follows: TGTGCCTGGAGTCCGGGACTTTCCGATACGCAGTATTTT.

This clone appeared once. The rearrangement joins TRBV5-1 to TRBJ2-1; 8 nucleotides line up with TRBD2. Germline V gene data show CDR1 as SGHRS and CDR2 as YFSETQ. Trimming removed 0 bases from V and 10 bases from J; junction bases left unmatched: 6. The CDR3 loop spans 14 amino acids. CDR3 nucleotides: TGCGCCAGCAGCTTGGCCGGGACTAGAGGAGAGCAGTTCTTC. It is translated as CASSLAGTRGEQFF.

The chain carries TRBV5-4 and TRBJ2-7, with D possibly being TRBD2 (6 bases). CDR1 is SGHNT and CDR2 is YYREEE in the germline V gene (reference sequence). This CDR3 spans 15 amino acids. V lost 4 bases and J 6 bases, leaving 20 bases between the germline ends. The CDR3 loop is CASSPNRDFSLEQYF. The CDR3, as DNA: TGTGCCAGCAGCCCAAACCGGGACTTCAGCCTCGAGCAGTACTTC. The full variable domain, completed using reference TRBV5-4 and TRBJ2-7, is ETGVTQSPTHLIKTRGQQVTLRCSSQSGHNTVSWYQQALGQGPQFIFQYYREEENGRGNFPPRFSGLQFPNYSSELNVNALELDDSALYLCASSPNRDFSLEQYFGPGTRLTVT.

The V and J genes are TRBV30 and TRBJ1-1, with D tentatively TRBD1 (6 bases). Between the trimmed V and J ends, which lost 3 bases and 1 base, there was a span of 12 bases. Per the germline V gene, CDR1 is GTSNPN and CDR2 is SVGIG (reference sequence). This CDR3 comprises 14 residues. The CDR3 loop reads CAWRTGHPNTEAFF. For the CDR3, the DNA is TGTGCCTGGAGAACGGGACACCCGAACACTGAAGCTTTCTTT.

This chain joins TRBV11-2 and TRBJ2-1, with 10 bases lining up with TRBD2. The CDR3 has 14 amino acids. CDR1 is SGHAT, CDR2 FQNNGV, per germline. The junction had 11 bases not matched to a gene; V was cut back by 6 bases and J by 12 bases. CDR3 amino acids: CASRGTSGENWQFF. CDR3 in DNA: TGTGCCAGCAGGGGAACTAGCGGGGAAAATTGGCAGTTCTTC.

The CDR3 nucleotides are TGTGCCAGCAGCTTGGTGGGGGTGACTGAAGCTTTCTTT. As protein: CASSLVGVTEAFF. The chain uses TRBV5-4 and TRBJ1-1; weak D call: TRBD1 (5 bases). The V and J ends lost 0 bases and 5 bases respectively, with 8 bases between them. The CDR3 length is 13 residues. The germline CDR1 and CDR2 sequences are SGHNT and YYREEE (reference sequence).

The V and J genes are TRBV5-1 and TRBJ1-2, with TRBD1 as a possible D gene (6 bases). V lost 3 bases and J 4 bases, leaving 13 bases between the germline ends. CDR1 and CDR2 from the germline V gene are SGHRS and YFSETQ. The CDR3 has 14 residues. The CDR3 region is CASSSDGQSYGYTF. The CDR3 DNA follows: TGCGCCAGCAGCTCGGACGGACAGTCCTATGGCTACACCTTC.

The chain joins TRBV24-1 to TRBJ2-2; D uncertain. This CDR3 region has 14 residues. Germline assignment: CDR1 KGHDR and CDR2 SFDVKD. V was shortened by 0 bases and J by 5 bases, with 6 bases between the two germline ends. The CDR3 sequence: CATSDLLRTGELFF. For the CDR3, the DNA is TGTGCCACCAGTGATTTGCTCCGAACCGGGGAGCTGTTTTTT.

The chain combines TRBV7-2 with TRBJ2-1, with 12 nucleotides matching TRBD2. The CDR3 runs 16 residues. Germline assignment: CDR1 SGHTA and CDR2 FQGNSA. V gave up 4 bases and J gave up 7 bases; unmatched junction bases: 8. The CDR3 DNA is TGTGCCAGCAGCTCACTGACTAGCGGGAGTTTAAATGAGCAGTTCTTC. It is translated as CASSSLTSGSLNEQFF.